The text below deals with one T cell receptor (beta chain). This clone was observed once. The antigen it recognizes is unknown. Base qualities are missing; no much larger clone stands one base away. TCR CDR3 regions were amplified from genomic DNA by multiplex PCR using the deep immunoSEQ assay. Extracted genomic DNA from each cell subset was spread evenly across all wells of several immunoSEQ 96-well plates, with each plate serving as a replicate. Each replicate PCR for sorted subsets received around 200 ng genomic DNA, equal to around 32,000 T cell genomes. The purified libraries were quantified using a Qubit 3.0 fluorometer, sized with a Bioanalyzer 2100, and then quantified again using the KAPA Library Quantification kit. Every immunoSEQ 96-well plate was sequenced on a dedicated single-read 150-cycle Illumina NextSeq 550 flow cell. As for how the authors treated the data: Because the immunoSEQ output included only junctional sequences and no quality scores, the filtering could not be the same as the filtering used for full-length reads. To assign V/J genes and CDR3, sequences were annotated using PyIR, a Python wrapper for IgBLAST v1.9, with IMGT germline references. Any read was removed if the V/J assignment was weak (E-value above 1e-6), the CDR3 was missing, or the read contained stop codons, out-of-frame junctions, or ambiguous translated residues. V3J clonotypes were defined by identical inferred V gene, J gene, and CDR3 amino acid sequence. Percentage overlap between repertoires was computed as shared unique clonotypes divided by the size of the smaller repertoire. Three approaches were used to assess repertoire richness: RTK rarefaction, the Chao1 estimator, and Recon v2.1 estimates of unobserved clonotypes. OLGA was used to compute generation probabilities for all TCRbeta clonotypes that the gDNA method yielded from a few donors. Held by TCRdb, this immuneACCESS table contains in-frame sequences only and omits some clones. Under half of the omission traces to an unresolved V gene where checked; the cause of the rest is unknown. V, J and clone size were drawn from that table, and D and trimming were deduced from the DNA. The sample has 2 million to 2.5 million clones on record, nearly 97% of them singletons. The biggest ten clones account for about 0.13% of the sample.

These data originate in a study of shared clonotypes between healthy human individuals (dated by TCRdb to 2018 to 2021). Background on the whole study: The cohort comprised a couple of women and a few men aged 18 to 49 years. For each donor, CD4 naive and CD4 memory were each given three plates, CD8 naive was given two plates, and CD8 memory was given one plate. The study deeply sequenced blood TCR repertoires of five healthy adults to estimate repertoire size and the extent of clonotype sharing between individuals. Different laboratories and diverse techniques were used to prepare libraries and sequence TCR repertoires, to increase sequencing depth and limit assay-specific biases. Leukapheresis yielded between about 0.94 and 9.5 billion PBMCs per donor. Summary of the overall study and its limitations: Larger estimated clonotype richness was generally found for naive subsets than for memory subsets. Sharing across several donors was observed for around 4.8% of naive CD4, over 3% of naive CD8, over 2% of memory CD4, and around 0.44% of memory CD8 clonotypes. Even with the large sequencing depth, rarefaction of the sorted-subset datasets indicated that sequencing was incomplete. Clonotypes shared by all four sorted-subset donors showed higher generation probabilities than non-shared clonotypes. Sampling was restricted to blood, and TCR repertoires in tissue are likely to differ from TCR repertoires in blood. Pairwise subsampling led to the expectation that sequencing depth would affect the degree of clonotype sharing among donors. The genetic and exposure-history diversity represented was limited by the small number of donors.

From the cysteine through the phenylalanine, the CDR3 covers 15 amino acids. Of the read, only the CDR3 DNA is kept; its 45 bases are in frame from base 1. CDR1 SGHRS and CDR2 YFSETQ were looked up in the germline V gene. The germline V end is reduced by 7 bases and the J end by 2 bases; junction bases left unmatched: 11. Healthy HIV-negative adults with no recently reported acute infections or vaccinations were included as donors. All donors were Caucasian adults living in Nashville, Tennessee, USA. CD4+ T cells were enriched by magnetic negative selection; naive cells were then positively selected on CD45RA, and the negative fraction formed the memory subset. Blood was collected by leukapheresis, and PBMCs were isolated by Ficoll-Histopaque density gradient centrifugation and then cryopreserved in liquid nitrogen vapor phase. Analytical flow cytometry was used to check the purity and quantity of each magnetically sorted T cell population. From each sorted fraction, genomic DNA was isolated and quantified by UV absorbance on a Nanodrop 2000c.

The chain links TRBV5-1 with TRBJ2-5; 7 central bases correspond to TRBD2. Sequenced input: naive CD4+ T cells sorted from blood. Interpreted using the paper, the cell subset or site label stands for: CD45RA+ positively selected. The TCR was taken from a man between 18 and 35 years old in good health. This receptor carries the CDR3 CASAGPGGPQETQYF. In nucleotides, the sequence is TGCGCCAGCGCGGGGCCGGGAGGCCCTCAAGAGACCCAGTACTTC.